This entry is about one TCR beta chain. Its antigen is undetermined. The germline V gene encodes CDR1 SGHTA and CDR2 FQGNSA. V was pared by 3 bases and J by 5 bases, with 23 bases between. The CDR3 covers 18 residues. This sample stems from a study of T cell repertoires in cytomegalovirus infection. A single record per CDR3 protein comes from TCRdb applying MiXCR to the reads. The sample includes under 200,000 distinct CDR3 sequences, about 20% of them seen just once. The input for sequencing was CD8+ T cells from cultured PBMCs, taken from culture after CMV antigen stimulation. The clonotype was recovered from a human donor in good health (CMV status not recorded). Some clones in this sample may be carry-over from other donors' samples. The V gene is TRBV7-2, the J gene TRBJ1-5; D might be TRBD1 (6 bases). CDR3 in DNA: TGTGCCAGCAGCTTGGGGGGAGGGCTTTTATCAGGGGATCAGCCCCAGCATTTT. Encoded protein: CASSLGGGLLSGDQPQHF. Complete variable domain (other parts from reference TRBV7-2 and TRBJ1-5): GAGVSQSPSNKVTEKGKDVELRCDPISGHTALYWYRQSLGQGLEFLIYFQGNSAPDKSGLPSDRFSAERTGGSVSTLTIQRTQQEDSAVYLCASSLGGGLLSGDQPQHFGDGTRLSIL.